These 20 T cell receptor beta chains were sequenced from one sample in a study of blood T cell repertoires in COVID-19. TCRdb's table, derived via immunoSEQ multiplex PCR, lists solely in-frame clones and lacks some. The repertoire includes under 200,000 clones, 75% to 85% of them detected once, and approximately 3.6% sits in the top ten. The sample was PBMCs or T cells enriched from blood (not recorded which). The source is a woman aged 60-75 years who had recovered from COVID-19.

This chain uses TRBV7-2 with TRBJ2-1; 10 bases are shared with TRBD2. With V trimmed by 5 bases and J by 7 bases, 8 bases remained unmatched. Germline lookup yields CDR1 SGHTA and CDR2 FQGNSA. The CDR3 runs 15 residues. The CDR3, as DNA: TGTGCCAGCAGCATTAGCGGGGGGCTGGGTAATGAGCAGTTCTTC. Its protein is CASSISGGLGNEQFF.

The V and J genes are TRBV7-8 and TRBJ1-1; D not resolved. The CDR3 extends over 14 amino acids. The V gene lost 4 bases and the J gene lost 4 bases, with 13 bases spanning the gap. The germline CDR1 and CDR2 sequences are SGHVS and FQNEAQ. Here the CDR3 DNA reads TGTGCCAGCAGCTGGGGAGACGACCGCACTGAAGCTTTCTTT. Its translation is CASSWGDDRTEAFF.

This chain connects TRBV7-9 to TRBJ1-6; D gene unclear. This CDR3 is built from 13 residues. CDR1 is SEHNR and CDR2 is FQNEAQ in the germline V gene (reference sequence). V lost 2 bases and J lost 9, with 8 bases in between. CDR3 amino acids: CASSLSGISPLHF. The CDR3 DNA reads as TGTGCCAGCAGCTTAAGCGGGATTTCACCCCTCCACTTT.

This clone was recorded only once. The rearrangement links TRBV5-4 to TRBJ2-1, with 8 bases fitting TRBD2. The V gene end was trimmed by 0 bases and the J gene end by 4 bases; junction bases not matched to a gene: 6. The CDR3 is 16 amino acids. CDR1 is SGHNT, CDR2 YYREEE, per germline (reference sequence). The CDR3 is CASSLGSRGGYNEQFF. CDR3 sequence (DNA): TGTGCCAGCAGCTTGGGATCCCGGGGGGGTTACAATGAGCAGTTCTTC. Full variable domain (rest looked up from reference TRBV5-4 and TRBJ2-1): ETGVTQSPTHLIKTRGQQVTLRCSSQSGHNTVSWYQQALGQGPQFIFQYYREEENGRGNFPPRFSGLQFPNYSSELNVNALELDDSALYLCASSLGSRGGYNEQFFGPGTRLTVL.

The gene calls are TRBV5-1 and TRBJ2-1; D gene uncertain. The germline V gene has CDR1 SGHRS and CDR2 YFSETQ. The CDR3 is 14 residues long. V was trimmed by 0 bases and J by 5 bases, leaving 9 bases between them. The CDR3 bases are TGCGCCAGCAGCTTGGCCCCCGAGGACAATGAGCAGTTCTTC. Encoded protein: CASSLAPEDNEQFF.

This clone turned up a few times. This chain connects TRBV4-2 to TRBJ2-7; perhaps TRBD1 as D (6 bases). CDR1 and CDR2 from the germline V gene are LGHNA and YNFKEQ. Trimming took off 2 bases at V and 4 bases at J, with 9 bases between the two ends. The CDR3 length is 13 residues. The chain's CDR3 is CASSQSQGYEQYF. CDR3 nucleotides: TGTGCCAGCAGCCAAAGTCAGGGGTACGAGCAGTACTTC.

Turning to this clone: This clone may be a read error of a much larger clone one base away. V usage is TRBV7-9 and J usage is TRBJ2-7; 7 bases map to TRBD1. Looked up from germline, CDR1 is SEHNR and CDR2 is FQNEAQ (reference sequence). The CDR3 runs to 12 residues. V gave up 8 bases and J gave up 2 bases; unmatched junction bases: 3. The CDR3 DNA is TGTGCCAGCGGGGACAGCCCCTACGAGCAGTACTTC. It yields the protein CASGDSPYEQYF. The whole variable domain, filled in from reference TRBV7-9 and TRBJ2-7, reads DTGVSQNPRHKITKRGQNVTFRCDPISEHNRLYWYRQTLGQGPEFLTYFQNEAQLEKSRLLSDRFSAERPKGSFSTLEIQRTEQGDSAMYLCASGDSPYEQYFGPGTRLTVT.

This clone was detected a few times. This chain links TRBV24-1 with TRBJ2-3; 9 bases are shared with TRBD1. The CDR3 length is 13 residues. CDR1 KGHDR and CDR2 SFDVKD come from the germline V gene. V was pared by 9 bases and J by 3 bases, with 3 bases of the junction left unmatched. The CDR3 protein is CATRQGVTDTQYF. CDR3 DNA: TGTGCCACCCGACAGGGGGTAACAGATACGCAGTATTTT.

V gene TRBV25-1 combines with J gene TRBJ2-3, with D perhaps TRBD2 (7 bases). CDR3 length equals 13 residues. Germline V gene sequence: CDR1 MGHDK, CDR2 SYGVNS. Trimming removed 4 bases at V and 4 bases at J, with 9 bases between. The CDR3 loop reads CASSGEGADTQYF. DNA for the CDR3: TGTGCCAGCAGTGGGGAGGGGGCAGATACGCAGTATTTT.

On this clone itself: This same CDR3 is encoded by further DNA sequences in the sample. The CDR3 bases are TGTGCCAGCTCACCGGACAGGGATGGCTACACCTTC. It encodes CASSPDRDGYTF. The V call is TRBV18, the J call TRBJ1-2; 8 nucleotides align to TRBD1. Germline CDR1 is KGHSH and CDR2 is LQKENI. The CDR3 runs 12 residues. V shed 3 bases and J 6 bases; nucleotides not matched to a gene: 0.

This clone was seen a single time. The V call is TRBV19, the J call TRBJ2-3, with a tentative D call TRBD1 (6 bases). The V end lost 1 base, the J end lost 4 bases, and 12 bases lay between the germline ends. The CDR3 has 15 residues. Germline loops: CDR1 LNHDA, CDR2 SQIVND (reference sequence). CDR3: CASSIGGRQADTQYF. The CDR3 DNA sequence: TGTGCCAGTAGTATAGGGGGGCGCCAAGCAGATACGCAGTATTTT.

The DNA for the CDR3 is TGTGCCAGCAGTGAAAGAGTTGAGGGTCGGGAAGGCTACACCTTC. Encoded protein: CASSERVEGREGYTF. This chain joins TRBV6-1 and TRBJ1-2; no definite D call. Germline-derived CDR1 and CDR2 are MNHNS and SASEGT. This CDR3 is 15 amino acids long. V lost 2 bases and J 8 bases, leaving 18 bases between the germline ends.

This clone showed up just once. The V and J genes are TRBV10-3 and TRBJ2-7, with 9 bases that match TRBD2. J gave up 2 bases and V 2 bases, and 13 bases lay outside the gene matches. The germline V gene encodes CDR1 ENHRY and CDR2 SYGVKD. This CDR3 is built from 18 residues. The CDR3 is CAISERFAGGLPTYEQYF. Here the CDR3 DNA reads TGTGCCATCAGTGAGCGGTTTGCGGGGGGGCTTCCTACCTACGAGCAGTACTTC.

The chain has TRBV6-5 and TRBJ1-2; 8 bases are a match to TRBD1. After removal of 2 bases from V and 3 bases from J, the junction contained 5 bases not matched to a gene. Germline CDR1 reads MNHEY; CDR2 reads SVGAGI. The CDR3 spans 15 residues. The CDR3 protein is CASSYTGTGHYGYTF. Written as DNA, the CDR3 is TGTGCCAGCAGTTACACTGGGACAGGACACTATGGCTACACCTTC.

For this clone: One junction end does not reproduce the germline sequence, and a read error may be involved. V and J are TRBV27 and TRBJ1-2, with D maybe TRBD1 (6 bases). The CDR3 runs to 15 residues. In germline, CDR1 is MNHEY, CDR2 SMNVEV (reference sequence). This chain's CDR3 is CASSLWAGANYGYTF. The CDR3 DNA sequence: TGTGCCAGCAGTTTATGGGCAGGGGCCAACTATGGCTACACCTTT.

The rearrangement joins TRBV12-5 to TRBJ1-5; 7 nucleotides line up with TRBD1. Germline-derived CDR1 and CDR2 are LGHNT and FRNRAP. The V segment lost 3 bases and the J segment 11 bases; nucleotides outside the gene matches: 13. There are 15 residues in the CDR3. The CDR3 reads CASGLMTGPYTAQHF. The CDR3 DNA is TGTGCTAGTGGTTTAATGACAGGGCCATATACAGCCCAGCATTTT. Drawing the rest from reference TRBV12-5 and TRBJ1-5, the complete variable domain is DARVTQTPRHKVTEMGQEVTMRCQPILGHNTVFWYRQTMMQGLELLAYFRNRAPLDDSGMPKDRFSAEMPDATLATLKIQPSEPRDSAVYFCASGLMTGPYTAQHFGDGTRLSIL.

In the case of this clone: The same CDR3 also results from other DNA sequences found in this sample. The genes are TRBV5-1 and TRBJ1-4; tentatively, D is TRBD1 (6 bases). The V gene's germline CDR1 is SGHRS and CDR2 YFSETQ. Deletions cut 1 base from V and 5 bases from J, with 9 bases between. The CDR3 runs to 14 residues. CDR3 residues: CASSLTGPNEKLFF. The CDR3 DNA follows: TGCGCCAGCAGCTTGACAGGGCCCAATGAAAAACTGTTTTTT. Looking up the rest from reference TRBV5-1 and TRBJ1-4 gives the full variable domain: KAGVTQTPRYLIKTRGQQVTLSCSPISGHRSVSWYQQTPGQGLQFLFEYFSETQRNKGNFPGRFSGRQFSNSRSEMNVSTLELGDSALYLCASSLTGPNEKLFFGSGTQLSVL.

The chain carries TRBV5-1 and TRBJ1-2, with TRBD1 matching 7 bases. Germline values: CDR1 SGHRS, CDR2 YFSETQ. V was clipped by 0 bases and J by 8 bases; unmatched bases: 7. The CDR3 contains 14 residues. The CDR3: CASSLAETGLGYTF. For the CDR3, the DNA is TGCGCCAGCAGCTTGGCCGAGACAGGGCTCGGCTACACCTTC.

The CDR3 DNA reads as TGCGCCAGCAGCCAAGATTTCTTTGGCGGGGGAAAAGATACGCAGTATTTT. Translated: CASSQDFFGGGKDTQYF. This chain uses TRBV4-1 with TRBJ2-3; 7 bases line up with TRBD2. The CDR3 extends over 17 amino acids. Trimming at V came to 0 bases and at J to 5 bases, leaving 11 bases not matched to a gene. Germline V gene sequence: CDR1 MGHRA, CDR2 YSYEKL.

The V and J genes are TRBV5-6 and TRBJ2-1; 8 positions agree with TRBD2. V trimming: 3 bases; J trimming: 0 bases; junction bases outside the gene matches: 11. Looked up from germline, CDR1 is SGHDT and CDR2 is YYEEEE. CDR3 size: 18 residues. The CDR3 loop is CASSSWGIAGYSYNEQFF. CDR3 DNA: TGTGCCAGCAGCTCATGGGGGATAGCGGGGTACTCCTACAATGAGCAGTTCTTC.